Listed below are T cell receptor beta chains from one sample, sequenced in a study of cytomegalovirus exposure and HLA in healthy donors. The table came from immunoSEQ multiplex PCR; TCRdb's copy has only in-frame clones and leaves some out. Here the sample spans 65,000 or so clones, roughly 94% being singletons. Material: PBMCs. These receptors all stem from a man younger than 35 in good health and CMV-seropositive. CDR3s include the opening cysteine and the closing phenylalanine or tryptophan. The D gene is left open where the match is weak. Clone size is shown for a subset of rows, as once, few, many or a class of expanded clone.

j_call d_call v_call clone_size cdr3_nt cdr3_aa
TRBJ1-1 TRBD1 TRBV2 - TGTGCCAGCATGACAGGGATTACTGAAGCTTTCTTT CASMTGITEAFF
TRBJ2-1 TRBD2 TRBV19 - TGTGCCAGTAGTATCGTCGGACTAGCGGGAGATGAGCAGTTCTTC CASSIVGLAGDEQFF
TRBJ1-6 - TRBV7-7 - TGTGCTAGCAGCTTATCACAGGGTCTATCGTCACAACATTCACCCCTCCACTTT CASSLSQGLSSQHSPLHF
TRBJ2-5 TRBD1 TRBV11-3 - TGTGCCAGCAGCTTCTACGACAGGGGGCGCCCGGCGACGAAAGAGACCCAGTACTTC CASSFYDRGRPATKETQYF
TRBJ1-1 - TRBV28 - TGTGCCAGCAGTGCCCCTTTCAGCGTCATGAACACTGAAGCTTTCTTT CASSAPFSVMNTEAFF
TRBJ2-7 - TRBV2 - TGTGCCAGTACGCGGACAGAGACTTCCTACGAGCAGTACTTC CASTRTETSYEQYF
TRBJ2-1 - TRBV10-1 once TGCGCCAGCAGTGAGTTCGGGGAGCAGTTCTTC CASSEFGEQFF
TRBJ2-1 TRBD2 TRBV5-1 - TGCGCCAGCAGCTTGACTAGCGGGAGGGGACACAATGAGCAGTTCTTC CASSLTSGRGHNEQFF
TRBJ1-5 - TRBV4-2 - TGTGCCAGCAGCCAAGTTGGGAACGGACAGTCCAATCAGCCCCAGCATTTT CASSQVGNGQSNQPQHF
TRBJ2-7 - TRBV7-2 - TGTGCCAGCAGCTTAAGGGGCGATGGCTACGAGCAGTACTTC CASSLRGDGYEQYF
TRBJ1-1 - TRBV5-4 - TGTGCCAGCAGCTTACAGGGTGGGGCTGGAGCTTTCTTT CASSLQGGAGAFF
TRBJ2-7 - TRBV28 - TGTGCCAGCAGTTCCCTCTGGAGACTTCCGAGCTCCTACGAGCAGTACTTC CASSSLWRLPSSYEQYF
TRBJ2-3 TRBD2 TRBV11-3 - TGTGCCAGCAGCTTCCCCCGGGCTAGCGGGGGGACGGGGTATTTT CASSFPRASGGTGYF
TRBJ1-4 - TRBV6-6 - TGTGCCAGTCTTCAGGGATGGGGTGAAAAACTGTTTTTT CASLQGWGEKLFF
TRBJ2-5 TRBD1 TRBV7-9 - TGTGCCAGCAGCTTCGGGACAGGGGAGGAGACCCAGTACTTC CASSFGTGEETQYF
TRBJ1-2 - TRBV6-5 - TGTGCCAGCAGTCCTGAGGGGGTAGGGTATGGCTACACCTTC CASSPEGVGYGYTF
TRBJ1-1 - TRBV19 - TGTGCCACCCTCGGGGAGGAGAGGACTGAAGCTTTCTTT CATLGEERTEAFF
TRBJ1-4 - TRBV11-3 - TGTGCCAGCAGCCGCCGACAGTCATCCGGCGAAAAACTGTTTTTT CASSRRQSSGEKLFF
TRBJ2-4 - TRBV19 - TGTGCCAGTAGTACGGATACATACAGAGCCGTTCAGTACTTC CASSTDTYRAVQYF
TRBJ2-6 - TRBV10-3 - TGTGCCATTTCCTCCACCGGGACCGGGAGCTCTGGGGCCAACGTCCTGACTTTC CAISSTGTGSSGANVLTF
TRBJ1-1 TRBD1 TRBV18 - TGTGCCAGCTCACGAACGACAGGGATGTTGAACACTGAAGCTTTCTTT CASSRTTGMLNTEAFF
TRBJ2-5 TRBD2 TRBV19 - TGTGCCAGTAGTAGGAGTAGCGGGGGCCAAGAGACCCAGTACTTC CASSRSSGGQETQYF
TRBJ2-7 - TRBV4-1 - TGCGCCAGCAGCCAAGATCAAAGTAGCTCCTACGAGCAGTACTTC CASSQDQSSSYEQYF
TRBJ2-7 TRBD2 TRBV7-2 - TGTGCCAGCAGCTTAGAGCGGGAGGGCCCTCGATTCTTC CASSLEREGPRFF
TRBJ2-3 TRBD1 TRBV5-4 - TGTGCCAGCAGCTTGTTGAGTTCTGGGACAGGTGGTACGCAGTATTTT CASSLLSSGTGGTQYF
TRBJ2-1 - TRBV2 - TGTGCCAGCAGTGAAGATTATTACAATGAGCAGTTCTTC CASSEDYYNEQFF
TRBJ2-1 - TRBV6-4 - TGTGCCAGCAGTGACTCTAGCACCAATGAGCAGTTCTTC CASSDSSTNEQFF
TRBJ1-2 TRBD1 TRBV2 - TGTGCCAGCAGTGAATTTCGGGGACAGTATAACTATGGCTACACCTTC CASSEFRGQYNYGYTF
TRBJ2-3 TRBD2 TRBV27 - TGTGCCAGCAGTTTTGGGACTAGCGGGAGTCTGAGCACAGATACGCAGTATTTT CASSFGTSGSLSTDTQYF
TRBJ2-7 - TRBV4-1 - TGCGCCAGCAGCCAGGGTATGGGGACACTTTACGAGCAGTACTTC CASSQGMGTLYEQYF
TRBJ1-2 TRBD1 TRBV29-1 once TGCAGCGTTCTTAAGGGGGCAGGTGGCTACACCTTC CSVLKGAGGYTF
TRBJ2-2 - TRBV10-2 - TGCGCCAGCAGTGATGAACAGTTCTCCGGGGAGCTGTTTTTT CASSDEQFSGELFF
TRBJ1-1 - TRBV4-3 - TGCGCCAGCAGCCAAGACAGTTTCACTGAAGCTTTCTTT CASSQDSFTEAFF
TRBJ2-1 - TRBV11-3 - TGTGCCAGCAGCTTACTCGGTAGCGGATACAATGAGCAGTTCTTC CASSLLGSGYNEQFF
TRBJ2-1 TRBD2 TRBV6-1 few TGTGCCAGCAGTGTTACTAGCGGGGAATACAATGAGCAGTTCTTC CASSVTSGEYNEQFF
TRBJ1-1 - TRBV25-1 - TGTGCCAGCGAAGGACAGTTGAACACTGAAGCTTTCTTT CASEGQLNTEAFF
TRBJ2-1 - TRBV28 - TGTGCCAGCAGTTTCCCCCATACCGGGTACAATGAGCAGTTCTTC CASSFPHTGYNEQFF
TRBJ2-1 - TRBV25-1 - TGTGCCAGCAGGGACACTGGGAATGAGCAGTTCTTC CASRDTGNEQFF
TRBJ1-1 - TRBV7-8 few TGTGCCAGCAGCCCCCTCGGTTCGGGGATCCTACAGAACACTGAAGCTTTCTTT CASSPLGSGILQNTEAFF
TRBJ2-7 - TRBV13 - TGTGCCAGCAGCTTAGGAGGGGTGACCTACGAGCAGTACTTC CASSLGGVTYEQYF
TRBJ2-3 TRBD2 TRBV15 - TGTGCCACCAGCGGAACCCGGACTAGCGGGTTCTTAACAGATACGCAGTATTTT CATSGTRTSGFLTDTQYF
TRBJ1-2 - TRBV28 - TGTGCCAGCAGCTCCGGGGTGGCTAACTATGGCTACACCTTC CASSSGVANYGYTF
TRBJ1-1 TRBD1 TRBV14 - TGTGCCAGCAGCCAAGGACAGGGGAACACTGAAGCTTTCTTT CASSQGQGNTEAFF
TRBJ2-5 TRBD1 TRBV4-2 - TGTGCCAGCAGCCAAGATCCTTCCGGACAGGGGGGGGAGACCCAGTACTTC CASSQDPSGQGGETQYF